The entry that follows covers one TCR beta chain sequence. This specimen belongs to a study of T cell responses to AZD1222 COVID-19 vaccine. Sequencing used immunoSEQ multiplex PCR; TCRdb keeps in-frame clones, though not all of them. The sample has 130,000 or so clones, roughly 92% seen once; the top ten hold 5.4%. The input for sequencing was peripheral blood, taken on day 0 of AZD1222 vaccination. The receptor comes from an adult in good health.

The CDR3 DNA sequence: TGTGCCAGCAGCGAGACCTCGGGCTGGGGGGCCCAGTACTTC. Translating gives CASSETSGWGAQYF. The chain couples TRBV6-5 to TRBJ2-5; D possibly corresponds to TRBD2 (6 bases). Germline lookup yields CDR1 MNHEY and CDR2 SVGAGI. The CDR3 is 14 residues long. Deletions cut 6 bases from V and 9 bases from J, with 20 bases between.